The subject of this entry is one T cell receptor (beta chain). Its antigen is undetermined. Because the CDR3's place on the DNA is in doubt, the DNA is left out and the CDR3 is given as listed by TCRdb. This entry is derived from a study of tumor and adjacent non-tumor tissue in lung cancer. Overall study: Aged about 30 to 76 years, patients included about 11 men and five or six women with stage I to III disease.

Germline V gene data show CDR1 as MGHRA and CDR2 as YSYEKL. From its first to its last residue, the CDR3 has 16 amino acids. Study results and limitations: Normal lung showed higher cumulative top 100 clone frequency than tumor.

The library came from three nested PCR rounds adapted from ARM-PCR protocols. TCRdb analysed the multiplex PCR reads with MiXCR anew, one entry per CDR3 protein. The sample holds just over 200,000 distinct CDR3 sequences, 71% seen once. The template was RNA from unsorted bulk tissue. Chemotherapy-naive patients with new lung cancer underwent thoracic surgery in China, August–late 2014. The clonotype comes from a man between 60 and 75 years old with non-small cell lung cancer. The sequenced sample was lung tumor tissue. The chain uses TRBV4-1 and TRBJ2-7; the D segment call TRBD1 is taken from the table without a DNA check. The chain's CDR3 is CASSAPVGTGAYDQNF.